The TCR beta chain under discussion was sequenced for a study of control samples from healthy donors and cancer patients. V lost 5 bases, J lost 8 bases, and 11 bases stayed unmatched. The CDR3 is made up of 14 amino acids. In germline, CDR1 is SGHTA, CDR2 FQGTGA. TCRdb's copy holds only in-frame clones and misses some; the assay was immunoSEQ multiplex PCR. Of about 120,000 clones listed, 88% are singletons. The material sequenced was blood. The sequence came from a woman in her 70s in good health. This rearrangement joins TRBV7-3 to TRBJ1-2; TRBD1 agrees at 7 bases. This chain's CDR3 is CASSPRTGEGGYTF. CDR3 nucleotides: TGTGCCAGCAGCCCCAGGACAGGAGAGGGAGGCTACACCTTC. Full variable domain (outside the CDR3, taken from reference TRBV7-3 and TRBJ1-2): GAGVSQTPSNKVTEKGKYVELRCDPISGHTALYWYRQSLGQGPEFLIYFQGTGAADDSGLPNDRFFAVRPEGSVSTLKIQRTERGDSAVYLCASSPRTGEGGYTFGSGTRLTVV.